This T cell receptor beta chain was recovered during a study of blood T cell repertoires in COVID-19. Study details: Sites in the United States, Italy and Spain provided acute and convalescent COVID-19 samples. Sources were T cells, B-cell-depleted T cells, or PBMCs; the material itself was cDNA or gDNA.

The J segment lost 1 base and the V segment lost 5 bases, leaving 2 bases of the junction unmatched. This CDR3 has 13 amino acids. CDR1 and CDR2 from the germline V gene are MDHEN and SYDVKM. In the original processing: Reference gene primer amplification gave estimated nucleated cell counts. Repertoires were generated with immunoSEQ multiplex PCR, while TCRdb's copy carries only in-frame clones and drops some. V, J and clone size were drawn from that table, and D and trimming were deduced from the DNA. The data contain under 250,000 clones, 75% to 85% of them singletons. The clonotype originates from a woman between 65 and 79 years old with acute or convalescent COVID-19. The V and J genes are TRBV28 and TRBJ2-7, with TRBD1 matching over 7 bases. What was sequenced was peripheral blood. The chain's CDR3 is CASSPGQSYEQYF. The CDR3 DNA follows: TGTGCCAGCAGTCCGGGACAGTCCTACGAGCAGTACTTC.